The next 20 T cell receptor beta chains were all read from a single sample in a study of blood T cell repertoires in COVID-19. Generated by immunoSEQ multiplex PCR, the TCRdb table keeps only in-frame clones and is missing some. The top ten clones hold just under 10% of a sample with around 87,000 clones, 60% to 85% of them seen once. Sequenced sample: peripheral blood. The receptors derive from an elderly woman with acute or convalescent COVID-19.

CDR3 protein: CASKTGTGGLAGSTF. CDR3 coding DNA: TGTGCCAGCAAGACCGGGACAGGGGGCCTGGCTGGATCCACCTTC. The gene calls are TRBV2 and TRBJ1-2, with 12 bases aligning to TRBD1. Germline V gene sequence: CDR1 SNHLY, CDR2 FYNNEI. The CDR3 has 15 residues. V was pared by 7 bases and J by 13 bases, with 16 bases of the junction left unmatched.

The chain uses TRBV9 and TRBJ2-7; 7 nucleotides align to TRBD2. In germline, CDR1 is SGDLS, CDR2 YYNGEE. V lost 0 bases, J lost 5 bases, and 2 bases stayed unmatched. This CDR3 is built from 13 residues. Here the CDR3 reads CASSVGGRDEQYF. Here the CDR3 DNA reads TGTGCCAGCAGCGTAGGGGGGAGGGACGAGCAGTACTTC.

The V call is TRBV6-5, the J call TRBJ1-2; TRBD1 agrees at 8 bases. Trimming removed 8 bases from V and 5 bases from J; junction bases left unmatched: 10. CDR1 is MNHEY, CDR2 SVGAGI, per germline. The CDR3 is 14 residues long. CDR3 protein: CASWGTGLIYGYTF. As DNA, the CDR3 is TGTGCCAGCTGGGGGACAGGACTTATTTATGGCTACACCTTC.

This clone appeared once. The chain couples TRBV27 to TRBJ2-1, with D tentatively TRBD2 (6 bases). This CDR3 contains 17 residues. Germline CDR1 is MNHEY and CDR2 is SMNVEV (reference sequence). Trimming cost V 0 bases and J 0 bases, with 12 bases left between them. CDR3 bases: TGTGCCAGCAGTTTATCACCTAGCGAACTCTCCTACAATGAGCAGTTCTTC. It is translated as CASSLSPSELSYNEQFF.

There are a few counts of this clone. CDR3 amino acids: CASSQSSAAVNQPQHF. CDR3 in DNA: TGTGCCAGTAGTCAATCCTCGGCGGCAGTCAATCAGCCCCAGCATTTT. V is TRBV19 and J is TRBJ1-5; D unclear. V lost 5 bases, J lost 3 bases, and 17 bases lay in between. Germline assignment: CDR1 LNHDA and CDR2 SQIVND (reference sequence). The CDR3 loop spans 16 amino acids.

Here the CDR3 DNA reads TGTGCCAGCAGCCAAGGCTCGGGTTCGCGCACTGAAGCTTTCTTT. This sequence encodes CASSQGSGSRTEAFF. The V gene is TRBV4-2, the J gene TRBJ1-1; D remains unclear. The CDR3 loop spans 15 amino acids. Germline values: CDR1 LGHNA, CDR2 YNFKEQ. Trimming took off 1 base at V and 4 bases at J, with 13 bases between the two ends.

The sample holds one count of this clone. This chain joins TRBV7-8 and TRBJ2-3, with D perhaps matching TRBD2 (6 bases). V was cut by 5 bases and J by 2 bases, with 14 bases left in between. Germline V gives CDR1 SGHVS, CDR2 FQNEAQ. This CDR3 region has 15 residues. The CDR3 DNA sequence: TGTGCCAGCAGCCCCCCCCGGGACTTCACAGATACGCAGTATTTT. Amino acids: CASSPPRDFTDTQYF.

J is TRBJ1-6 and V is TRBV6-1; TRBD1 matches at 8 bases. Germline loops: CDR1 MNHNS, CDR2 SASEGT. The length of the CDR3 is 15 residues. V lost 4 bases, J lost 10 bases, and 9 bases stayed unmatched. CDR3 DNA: TGTGCCAGCAGTGTGGACAGGGTAGGCAGATCACCCCTCCACTTT. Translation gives CASSVDRVGRSPLHF.

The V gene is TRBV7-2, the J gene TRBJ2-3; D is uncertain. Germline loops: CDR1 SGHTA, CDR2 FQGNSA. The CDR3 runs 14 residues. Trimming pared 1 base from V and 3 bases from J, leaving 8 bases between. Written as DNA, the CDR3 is TGTGCCAGCAGCTTAGACCCAGGAACAGATACGCAGTATTTT. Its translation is CASSLDPGTDTQYF.

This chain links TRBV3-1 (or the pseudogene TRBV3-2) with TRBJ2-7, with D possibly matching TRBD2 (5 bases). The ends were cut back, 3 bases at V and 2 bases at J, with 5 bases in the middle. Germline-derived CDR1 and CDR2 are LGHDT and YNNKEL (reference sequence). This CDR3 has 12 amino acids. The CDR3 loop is CASSHGTYEQYF. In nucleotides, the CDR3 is TGTGCCAGCAGCCACGGGACCTACGAGCAGTACTTC.

The CDR3 region has the DNA TGTGCCAGCAGGCGGGACAGGGGGAACACCGGGGAGCTGTTTTTT. It encodes CASRRDRGNTGELFF. This sequence joins TRBV2 and TRBJ2-2; the match to TRBD1 covers 10 bases. Germline CDR1 and CDR2: SNHLY and FYNNEI. This CDR3 is built from 15 residues. Trimming cost V 6 bases and J 1 base; bases outside gene matches: 2.

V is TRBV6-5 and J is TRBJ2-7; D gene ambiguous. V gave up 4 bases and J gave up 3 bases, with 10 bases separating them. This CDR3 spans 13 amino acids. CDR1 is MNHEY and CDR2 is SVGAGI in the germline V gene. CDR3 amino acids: CASSFVSDYEQYF. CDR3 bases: TGTGCCAGCAGTTTTGTAAGCGACTACGAGCAGTACTTC.

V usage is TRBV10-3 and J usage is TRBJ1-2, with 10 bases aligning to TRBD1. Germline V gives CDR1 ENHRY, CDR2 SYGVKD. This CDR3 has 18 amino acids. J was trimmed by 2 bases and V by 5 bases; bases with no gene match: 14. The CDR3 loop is CAISWTGGNLGTNYGYTF. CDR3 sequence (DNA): TGTGCCATCAGTTGGACAGGGGGAAATCTTGGGACCAACTATGGCTACACCTTC.

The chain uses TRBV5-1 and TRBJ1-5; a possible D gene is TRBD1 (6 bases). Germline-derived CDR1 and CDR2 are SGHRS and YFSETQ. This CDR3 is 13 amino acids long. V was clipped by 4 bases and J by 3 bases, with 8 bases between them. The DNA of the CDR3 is TGCGCCAGCAGCGGGGGCGACAATCAGCCCCAGCATTTT. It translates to CASSGGDNQPQHF. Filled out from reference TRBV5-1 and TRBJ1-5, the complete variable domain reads KAGVTQTPRYLIKTRGQQVTLSCSPISGHRSVSWYQQTPGQGLQFLFEYFSETQRNKGNFPGRFSGRQFSNSRSEMNVSTLELGDSALYLCASSGGDNQPQHFGDGTRLSIL.

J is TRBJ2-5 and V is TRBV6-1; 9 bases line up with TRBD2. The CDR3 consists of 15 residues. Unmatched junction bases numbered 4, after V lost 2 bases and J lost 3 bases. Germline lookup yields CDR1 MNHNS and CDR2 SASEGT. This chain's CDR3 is CASSELPSGEETQYF. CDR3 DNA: TGTGCCAGCAGTGAACTGCCTAGCGGGGAAGAGACCCAGTACTTC.

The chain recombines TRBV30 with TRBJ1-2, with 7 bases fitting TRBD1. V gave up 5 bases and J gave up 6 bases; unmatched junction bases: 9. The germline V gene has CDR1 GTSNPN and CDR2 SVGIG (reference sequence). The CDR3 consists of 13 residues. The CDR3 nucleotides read TGTGCCTGGGCCGGGACAGTTGGTAATGGCTACACCTTC. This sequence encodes CAWAGTVGNGYTF.

CDR3 amino acids: CSASSTSGYNEQFF. CDR3 nucleotides: TGCAGTGCTAGTTCGACTAGCGGTTACAATGAGCAGTTCTTC. This chain connects TRBV20-1 to TRBJ2-1, with 9 positions matching TRBD2. The germline CDR1 and CDR2 sequences are DFQATT and SNEGSKA (reference sequence). Unmatched junction bases numbered 4, after V lost 3 bases and J lost 4 bases. The CDR3 is 14 amino acids.

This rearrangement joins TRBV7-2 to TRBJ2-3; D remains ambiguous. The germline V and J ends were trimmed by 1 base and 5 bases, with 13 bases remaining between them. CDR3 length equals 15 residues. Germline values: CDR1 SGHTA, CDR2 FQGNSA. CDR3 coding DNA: TGTGCCAGCAGCTTAGTCGCGACACCCGGAGATACGCAGTATTTT. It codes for CASSLVATPGDTQYF.

CDR3 coding DNA: TGTGCCAGCAGACTACAGGGGGAAGAGACCCAGTACTTC. It yields the protein CASRLQGEETQYF. The V call is TRBV28, the J call TRBJ2-5, with 8 bases identical to TRBD1. Germline CDR1 reads MDHEN; CDR2 reads SYDVKM. V was pared by 6 bases and J by 3 bases, with 3 bases of the junction left unmatched. CDR3 length: 13 residues.

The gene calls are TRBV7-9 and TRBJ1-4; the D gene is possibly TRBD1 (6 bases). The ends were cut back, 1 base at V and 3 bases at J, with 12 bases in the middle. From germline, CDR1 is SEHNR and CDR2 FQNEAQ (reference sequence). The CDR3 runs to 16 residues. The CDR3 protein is CASSLDWGRPNEKLFF. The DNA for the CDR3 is TGTGCCAGCAGCTTAGACTGGGGGCGGCCTAATGAAAAACTGTTTTTT.